Listed here is a single TCR beta chain. Its target is unknown. The data were taken from a study of cytomegalovirus exposure and HLA in healthy donors. Study-level results: Reports showed the classifier diagnosing cytomegalovirus status with high specificity and sensitivity. Within an earlier analysis, most TCR beta V segments proved productive either about 90% or about 30% of the time.

PCR primers comprised 60 Vbeta and 13 Jbeta primers. Clones were sequenced by immunoSEQ multiplex PCR, and TCRdb holds only the in-frame ones, with some missing. The profile covers approximately 130,000 clones, with around 85% appearing a single time and less than 7% taken by the ten largest. Trimming stripped 6 bases from V and 2 bases from J, with 7 bases between. CDR3 length: 11 residues. The germline V gene has CDR1 DFQATT and CDR2 SNEGSKA (reference sequence). This chain connects TRBV20-1 to TRBJ2-5; possibly TRBD1 for D (5 bases). Sequenced material: PBMCs. The origin of this receptor is a woman aged 25 to 39 in good health and CMV-seropositive. Here the CDR3 reads CSARQQETQYF. DNA of the CDR3: TGCAGTGCCAGACAGCAAGAGACCCAGTACTTC.